A single sample gave rise to the 10 T cell receptor beta chains below, sequenced in a study of T cell changes during pregnancy in multiple sclerosis. The assay was immunoSEQ multiplex PCR, and TCRdb's table has in-frame clones only and misses some. This repertoire shows around 60,000 clones, roughly 89% found once; its top ten account for approximately 0.45%. The source was CD4+ T cells from peripheral blood mononuclear cells, collected after pregnancy. The receptors were gathered from a female donor in good health, enrolled as a control in a pregnancy study.

In nucleotides, the CDR3 is TGTGCCAGCAGTCCTTCCCCTTATGGCTACACCTTC. Encoded protein: CASSPSPYGYTF. The gene calls are TRBV11-2 and TRBJ1-2; D remains unclear. CDR1 and CDR2 (germline): SGHAT, FQNNGV. The CDR3 loop spans 12 amino acids. V was shortened by 6 bases and J by 5 bases, with 10 bases between the two germline ends. The whole variable domain, filled in from reference TRBV11-2 and TRBJ1-2, reads EAGVAQSPRYKIIEKRQSVAFWCNPISGHATLYWYQQILGQGPKLLIQFQNNGVVDDSQLPKDRFSAERLKGVDSTLKIQPAKLEDSAVYLCASSPSPYGYTFGSGTRLTVV.

V usage is TRBV7-8 and J usage is TRBJ2-7; no clear D gene. The V and J ends lost 4 bases and 6 bases respectively, with 13 bases between them. The CDR3 has 13 amino acids. CDR1 is SGHVS, CDR2 FQNEAQ, per germline. CDR3 DNA: TGTGCCAGCAGCTCCCTTAACTACGGCGAGCAGTACTTC. This gives the protein CASSSLNYGEQYF.

In DNA form, the CDR3 reads TGTGCCAGCAGCTTACAGGGTGGGCAAGAGACCCAGTACTTC. It codes for CASSLQGGQETQYF. The genes are TRBV7-9 and TRBJ2-5; a weak D match, TRBD1 (5 bases). The germline V gene encodes CDR1 SEHNR and CDR2 FQNEAQ (reference sequence). The V gene lost 2 bases and the J gene lost 2 bases, with 9 bases spanning the gap. This CDR3 is built from 14 residues.

The CDR3 bases are TGTGCCAGCAGCTCAGGGCTCCTTTGGCCCCTCCACTTT. Protein sequence: CASSSGLLWPLHF. J is TRBJ1-6 and V is TRBV6-6; possible D gene TRBD1, 5 bases. The germline V and J ends were trimmed by 6 bases and 13 bases, with 16 bases remaining between them. The length of the CDR3 is 13 residues. Germline V gene lookup returns CDR1 MNHNY and CDR2 SVGAGI (reference sequence).

This clone has only one observation. This chain joins TRBV6-1 and TRBJ1-1; D is possibly TRBD1 (5 bases). CDR1 MNHNS and CDR2 SASEGT come from the germline V gene. The CDR3 contains 14 residues. V lost 4 bases and J 4 bases, leaving 13 bases between the germline ends. Written as DNA, the CDR3 is TGTGCCAGCAGTGTCCGCAGGGTGGGCACTGAAGCTTTCTTT. Its protein is CASSVRRVGTEAFF.

This chain connects TRBV5-6 to TRBJ1-3, with 8 bases that match TRBD1. The length of the CDR3 is 15 residues. Germline-derived CDR1 and CDR2 are SGHDT and YYEEEE. V lost 4 bases and J lost 0; bases outside the gene matches: 3. This CDR3 reads CASSRDRSSGNTIYF. The CDR3 region has the DNA TGTGCCAGCAGCCGGGACAGGAGCTCTGGAAACACCATATATTTT.

The gene calls are TRBV14 and TRBJ2-5; TRBD2 agrees at 7 bases. CDR3 length equals 16 residues. V gave up 0 bases and J gave up 0 bases; unmatched junction bases: 4. The germline gives CDR1 SGHDN, CDR2 FVKESK. The CDR3 coding sequence is TGTGCCAGCAGCCAAGAATGGGGGGGTAACCAAGAGACCCAGTACTTC. Amino acids: CASSQEWGGNQETQYF. Supplemented by reference TRBV14 and TRBJ2-5, the full variable domain reads EAGVTQFPSHSVIEKGQTVTLRCDPISGHDNLYWYRRVMGKEIKFLLHFVKESKQDESGMPNNRFLAERTGGTYSTLKVQPAELEDSGVYFCASSQEWGGNQETQYFGPGTRLLVL.

V usage is TRBV30 and J usage is TRBJ1-5; TRBD1 matches at 9 bases. V shed 5 bases and J 7 bases; nucleotides not matched to a gene: 6. The CDR3 is 13 amino acids. From germline, CDR1 is GTSNPN and CDR2 SVGIG (reference sequence). CDR3 DNA sequence: TGTGCCTGGGGGGACAGGGAGGGACAGCCCCAGCATTTT. Translation: CAWGDREGQPQHF.

The J gene is TRBJ2-7, the V gene TRBV5-4, with TRBD1 matching over 8 bases. Trimming took 2 bases from V and 3 from J; bases not matched to a gene: 4. This CDR3 is built from 14 residues. Germline V gene lookup returns CDR1 SGHNT and CDR2 YYREEE (reference sequence). CDR3 DNA: TGTGCCAGCAGCTTTATCGGACAGGGCTACGAGCAGTACTTC. Translation: CASSFIGQGYEQYF.

The chain is built from TRBV19 and TRBJ1-2; D may be TRBD1 (6 bases). Trimming shortened V by 4 bases and J by 4 bases, and 16 bases separated the two germline ends. Per the germline V gene, CDR1 is LNHDA and CDR2 is SQIVND (reference sequence). This CDR3 is built from 15 residues. The CDR3 is CASSNDRLLGYGYTF. The CDR3 DNA sequence: TGTGCCAGTAGTAATGACAGGCTCCTCGGCTATGGCTACACCTTC.